A selection of T cell receptor beta chains follows, all from one sample in a study of blood T cell repertoires in COVID-19. The data were produced by immunoSEQ multiplex PCR, yet TCRdb's version contains in-frame clones alone and is incomplete. The sample includes approximately 63,000 clones, 75% to 95% seen only once; the top ten take about 9.1%. The specimen sequenced was peripheral blood. These receptors were collected from a human donor in a cohort sampled during active COVID-19. CDR3s include the opening cysteine and the closing phenylalanine or tryptophan. Each record gives: clone size, V gene, D gene, J gene, CDR3 DNA, CDR3 protein. The D gene is left open where the match is weak. Clone sizes are given selectively: once, few, many, or a class where the clone is expanded.

clone size: once; V gene: TRBV5-8; D gene: -; J gene: TRBJ2-5; CDR3 DNA: TGTGCCAGCAGCTTGGCCAGAGGGGGAGTTGAGACCCAGTACTTC; CDR3 protein: CASSLARGGVETQYF
clone size: once; V gene: TRBV6-5; D gene: -; J gene: TRBJ1-1; CDR3 DNA: TGTGCCAGCAGTTACTCAGCCAGGGGTATCACTGAAGCTTTCTTT; CDR3 protein: CASSYSARGITEAFF
clone size: once; V gene: TRBV19; D gene: -; J gene: TRBJ1-1; CDR3 DNA: TGTGCCAGTAGTATAGCTCGTCGGGAAGCTTTCTTT; CDR3 protein: CASSIARREAFF
clone size: -; V gene: TRBV18; D gene: TRBD2; J gene: TRBJ2-1; CDR3 DNA: TGTGCCAGCTCACCACCGTCTAGCGGGGGGGCCAGTGAGCAGTTCTTC; CDR3 protein: CASSPPSSGGASEQFF
clone size: -; V gene: TRBV7-6; D gene: TRBD2; J gene: TRBJ2-1; CDR3 DNA: TGTGCCAGCAGCTTAGAACCTAGCGGAAGCTACAATGAGCAGTTCTTC; CDR3 protein: CASSLEPSGSYNEQFF
clone size: -; V gene: TRBV27; D gene: TRBD2; J gene: TRBJ2-1; CDR3 DNA: TGTGCCAGCAGTTTACCGGGGGGGGACGGATCCTACAATGAGCAGTTCTTC; CDR3 protein: CASSLPGGDGSYNEQFF
clone size: -; V gene: TRBV23-1; D gene: -; J gene: TRBJ2-7; CDR3 DNA: TGCGCCAGCAGTCATCGTAGACAGGTCTCCTACGAGCAGTACTTC; CDR3 protein: CASSHRRQVSYEQYF
clone size: -; V gene: TRBV7-9; D gene: TRBD1; J gene: TRBJ1-1; CDR3 DNA: TGTGCCACTACGGGACAGGGCGACACTGAAGCTTTCTTT; CDR3 protein: CATTGQGDTEAFF
clone size: -; V gene: TRBV6-6; D gene: -; J gene: TRBJ1-2; CDR3 DNA: TGTGCCAGCCACAGACAGTCAAACTATGGCTACACCTTC; CDR3 protein: CASHRQSNYGYTF
clone size: -; V gene: TRBV6-5; D gene: -; J gene: TRBJ2-5; CDR3 DNA: TGTGCCAGCAGCCTCAGACAGGCCTGGGAGACCCAGTACTTC; CDR3 protein: CASSLRQAWETQYF
clone size: -; V gene: TRBV14; D gene: -; J gene: TRBJ2-2; CDR3 DNA: TGTGCCAGCAGCCAAGACCATCGAGGCCCGAACACCGGGGAGCTGTTTTTT; CDR3 protein: CASSQDHRGPNTGELFF
clone size: once; V gene: TRBV4-2; D gene: -; J gene: TRBJ2-3; CDR3 DNA: TGTGCCAGCAGCCAAGATAGCGGAGCGGGCAGTACGCAGTATTTT; CDR3 protein: CASSQDSGAGSTQYF
clone size: -; V gene: TRBV6-4; D gene: -; J gene: TRBJ2-5; CDR3 DNA: TGTGCCAGCAGTCTCACCGGGGAGTCGGAGACCCAGTACTTC; CDR3 protein: CASSLTGESETQYF
clone size: -; V gene: TRBV6-5; D gene: TRBD2; J gene: TRBJ2-5; CDR3 DNA: TGTGCCAGCAGTTACGCGGGAGAAGGTGACCAGTACTTC; CDR3 protein: CASSYAGEGDQYF
clone size: -; V gene: TRBV5-1; D gene: TRBD2; J gene: TRBJ2-5; CDR3 DNA: TGCGCCAGCAGCCCGCGGGGGGAGACCCAGTACTTC; CDR3 protein: CASSPRGETQYF
clone size: once; V gene: TRBV3-1/TRBV3-2; D gene: TRBD1; J gene: TRBJ2-7; CDR3 DNA: TGTGCCAGCAGCCCAGGGGGAGAGCTCTCCTACGAGCAGTACTTC; CDR3 protein: CASSPGGELSYEQYF
clone size: -; V gene: TRBV7-3; D gene: -; J gene: TRBJ2-7; CDR3 DNA: TGTGCCAGCAGCTTATCGGGTTCACTCCACGAGCAGTACTTC; CDR3 protein: CASSLSGSLHEQYF
clone size: once; V gene: TRBV7-3; D gene: -; J gene: TRBJ2-3; CDR3 DNA: TGTGCCAGCAGCTTAACGGGGCCAGATACGCAGTATTTT; CDR3 protein: CASSLTGPDTQYF
clone size: -; V gene: TRBV5-5; D gene: TRBD2; J gene: TRBJ2-5; CDR3 DNA: TGTGCCAGCAGCCCCGAAGGACTAGCGGGGGGGCAGGAGACCCAGTACTTC; CDR3 protein: CASSPEGLAGGQETQYF
clone size: -; V gene: TRBV6-1; D gene: -; J gene: TRBJ2-3; CDR3 DNA: TGTGCCAGCAGTGCTCTCGTCGGGCAGGGGAGCACAGATACGCAGTATTTT; CDR3 protein: CASSALVGQGSTDTQYF
clone size: few; V gene: TRBV29-1; D gene: TRBD2; J gene: TRBJ2-1; CDR3 DNA: TGCAGCGCCCCAGGACTAGCCAGGGGCAATGAGCAGTTCTTC; CDR3 protein: CSAPGLARGNEQFF
clone size: once; V gene: TRBV5-8; D gene: -; J gene: TRBJ2-3; CDR3 DNA: TGTGCCAGCAGCTTAAGGAGGGCATCGACCACAGATACGCAGTATTTT; CDR3 protein: CASSLRRASTTDTQYF
clone size: -; V gene: TRBV6-5; D gene: -; J gene: TRBJ2-7; CDR3 DNA: TGTGCCAGCAGTTACTCCTTAGCGGTTCCCCGGGACGAGCAGTACTTC; CDR3 protein: CASSYSLAVPRDEQYF
clone size: -; V gene: TRBV5-1; D gene: TRBD2; J gene: TRBJ2-1; CDR3 DNA: TGCGCCAGCAGCTCAATACTAGCGGGGGGGAGCTCCTACAATGAGCAGTTCTTC; CDR3 protein: CASSSILAGGSSYNEQFF
clone size: -; V gene: TRBV28; D gene: -; J gene: TRBJ2-3; CDR3 DNA: TGTGCCAGCAGTTTAGGGGGGTCTAGCACAGATACGCAGTATTTT; CDR3 protein: CASSLGGSSTDTQYF
clone size: -; V gene: TRBV5-4; D gene: TRBD1; J gene: TRBJ2-7; CDR3 DNA: TGTGCCAGCAGCCTGGACAGGGGGCTGTTAGAGCAGTACTTC; CDR3 protein: CASSLDRGLLEQYF
clone size: -; V gene: TRBV18; D gene: TRBD1; J gene: TRBJ1-5; CDR3 DNA: TGTGCCAGCTCACCACGCGAGGGGGCGGCTCAGCCCCAGCATTTT; CDR3 protein: CASSPREGAAQPQHF
clone size: -; V gene: TRBV18; D gene: -; J gene: TRBJ2-1; CDR3 DNA: TGTGCCAGCTCACCAAAGCTAGCCCTAAACAATGAGCAGTTCTTC; CDR3 protein: CASSPKLALNNEQFF
clone size: few; V gene: TRBV19; D gene: -; J gene: TRBJ2-3; CDR3 DNA: TGTGCCAGTAGTATAGTGGGCCCCACCGGTACGCAGTATTTT; CDR3 protein: CASSIVGPTGTQYF
clone size: -; V gene: TRBV19; D gene: TRBD1; J gene: TRBJ2-1; CDR3 DNA: TGTGCCAGTAGTACCGGGACAGGGGGGTACAATGAGCAGTTCTTC; CDR3 protein: CASSTGTGGYNEQFF
clone size: -; V gene: TRBV18; D gene: TRBD1; J gene: TRBJ1-1; CDR3 DNA: TGTGCCAGCTCACCGGACAGGGGAGAAACTGAAGCTTTCTTT; CDR3 protein: CASSPDRGETEAFF
clone size: -; V gene: TRBV13; D gene: TRBD2; J gene: TRBJ2-1; CDR3 DNA: TGTGCCAGCAGCTCCCGACTAGCGGGGATTAACAATGAGCAGTTCTTC; CDR3 protein: CASSSRLAGINNEQFF
clone size: -; V gene: TRBV5-4; D gene: -; J gene: TRBJ1-2; CDR3 DNA: TGTGCCAGCAGGAGTCCTAACTATGGCTACACCTTC; CDR3 protein: CASRSPNYGYTF
clone size: -; V gene: TRBV4-1; D gene: TRBD1; J gene: TRBJ2-7; CDR3 DNA: TGCGCCAGCAGCCAAGGGGGACAGGGGGCTGTCTACGAGCAGTACTTC; CDR3 protein: CASSQGGQGAVYEQYF
clone size: once; V gene: TRBV6-5; D gene: TRBD2; J gene: TRBJ2-3; CDR3 DNA: TGTGCCAGCCGGGGGGGAAGTAGCGCAGATACGCAGTATTTT; CDR3 protein: CASRGGSSADTQYF
clone size: -; V gene: TRBV2; D gene: -; J gene: TRBJ2-7; CDR3 DNA: TGTGCCAGCAGTGGGACAGTTACCTACGAGCAGTACTTC; CDR3 protein: CASSGTVTYEQYF
clone size: -; V gene: TRBV28; D gene: TRBD2; J gene: TRBJ2-1; CDR3 DNA: TGTGCCAGCAGTTTGGCGGGAGGGCCACAAAATGGGGATGAGCAGTTCTTC; CDR3 protein: CASSLAGGPQNGDEQFF
clone size: -; V gene: TRBV7-3; D gene: -; J gene: TRBJ1-2; CDR3 DNA: TGTGCCAGCAGCTTAACGATTGTTGGGCAGGGTGGTGGCTACACCTTC; CDR3 protein: CASSLTIVGQGGGYTF
clone size: -; V gene: TRBV3-1/TRBV3-2; D gene: TRBD2; J gene: TRBJ2-5; CDR3 DNA: TGTGCCAGCAGCCAAGCACTAGCGGGGGGAGAGACCCAGTACTTC; CDR3 protein: CASSQALAGGETQYF